The 11 T cell receptor beta chains below all came from one sample that was sequenced in a study of cytomegalovirus exposure and HLA in healthy donors. Amplification used 60 Vbeta primers and 13 Jbeta primers. The protocol was immunoSEQ multiplex PCR, while the TCRdb copy is restricted to in-frame clones and leaves out a portion. The table records 150,000 to 200,000 clones, around 83% of them present only once. Sequencing input: PBMCs. These receptors were obtained from a man aged 35 to 55 in good health and CMV-seropositive.

This rearrangement joins TRBV19 to TRBJ1-5; TRBD1 agrees at 8 bases. CDR1 LNHDA and CDR2 SQIVND come from the germline V gene (reference sequence). The trim removed 4 bases at V and 7 bases at J, leaving 6 bases unmatched. The CDR3 covers 14 residues. The CDR3 reads CASSTGQGGQPQHF. CDR3 in DNA: TGTGCCAGTAGTACAGGACAGGGAGGACAGCCCCAGCATTTT.

Only a few counts were recorded for this clone. The V and J genes are TRBV6-5 and TRBJ2-1; no definite D call. Per the germline V gene, CDR1 is MNHEY and CDR2 is SVGAGI. This CDR3 region has 13 residues. The V end lost 5 bases, the J end lost 2 bases, and 7 bases lay between the germline ends. This CDR3 is CASSPSTYNEQFF. The CDR3 DNA follows: TGTGCCAGCAGTCCATCTACCTACAATGAGCAGTTCTTC.

The rearrangement uses TRBV7-9 and TRBJ2-1; the match to TRBD1 covers 8 bases. The CDR3 spans 14 residues. Germline V gene data show CDR1 as SEHNR and CDR2 as FQNEAQ (reference sequence). J lost 4 bases, V lost 1 base, and 0 bases had no gene match. For the CDR3, the DNA is TGTGCCAGCAGCTTAGGACAGGGGTACAATGAGCAGTTCTTC. Protein sequence: CASSLGQGYNEQFF.

The rearrangement joins TRBV5-6 to TRBJ2-3; D is undetermined. Per germline, CDR1 SGHDT and CDR2 YYEEEE. This CDR3 is built from 13 residues. Trimming shortened V by 1 base and J by 2 bases, and 5 bases separated the two germline ends. CDR3 nucleotide sequence: TGTGCCAGCAGCTTGTTTCTCACAGATACGCAGTATTTT. Protein sequence: CASSLFLTDTQYF.

This clone was found a few times. The rearrangement joins TRBV7-3 to TRBJ2-1; 9 positions agree with TRBD2. Germline V gives CDR1 SGHTA, CDR2 FQGTGA. The V gene end was trimmed by 1 base and the J gene end by 9 bases; junction bases not matched to a gene: 7. CDR3 length: 15 residues. The CDR3 loop reads CASSLSRGRGGEQFF. The CDR3 DNA reads as TGTGCCAGCAGCTTAAGTCGCGGGAGGGGTGGTGAGCAGTTCTTC.

The V and J genes are TRBV11-2 and TRBJ1-1, with D hard to call. CDR1 and CDR2 from the germline V gene are SGHAT and FQNNGV. V shed 1 base and J shed 7 bases, with 7 bases lying between them. This CDR3 is 12 amino acids long. CDR3 DNA: TGTGCCAGCAGCTTAGCTGCCGGTGAAGCTTTCTTT. Translation: CASSLAAGEAFF.

This chain joins TRBV2 and TRBJ2-5; 7 positions match TRBD1. J was trimmed by 1 base and V by 6 bases; bases with no gene match: 8. Germline-derived CDR1 and CDR2 are SNHLY and FYNNEI. The CDR3 spans 15 residues. This CDR3 is CASSRRTGPQETQYF. CDR3 nucleotides: TGTGCCAGCAGCCGCAGGACAGGCCCCCAAGAGACCCAGTACTTC.

The rearrangement joins TRBV6-1 to TRBJ2-7; D perhaps matches TRBD1 (6 bases). This CDR3 region has 12 residues. Per the germline V gene, CDR1 is MNHNS and CDR2 is SASEGT. Trimming took off 6 bases at V and 4 bases at J, with 10 bases between the two ends. CDR3 region: CASSSDRYEQYF. For the CDR3, the DNA is TGTGCCAGCAGCTCGGACAGATACGAGCAGTACTTC.

V is TRBV30 and J is TRBJ2-2; D is unclear. The CDR3 loop spans 17 amino acids. The V gene's germline CDR1 is GTSNPN and CDR2 SVGIG (reference sequence). Trimming shortened V by 3 bases and J by 0 bases, and 17 bases separated the two germline ends. The DNA for the CDR3 is TGTGCCTGGAGAGGTTCACCCGTAGCATCGAACACCGGGGAGCTGTTTTTT. This translates into CAWRGSPVASNTGELFF.

The gene calls are TRBV18 and TRBJ2-1, with a weak D call TRBD1 (6 bases). V was shortened by 2 bases and J by 4 bases, with 12 bases between the two germline ends. The CDR3 extends over 15 amino acids. The germline gives CDR1 KGHSH, CDR2 LQKENI. The CDR3, as DNA: TGTGCCAGCTCACCAGGAGTAAGGGGGTACAATGAGCAGTTCTTC. Translated, it gives CASSPGVRGYNEQFF.

The chain recombines TRBV7-9 with TRBJ1-4, with 8 bases lining up with TRBD1. Germline V gene sequence: CDR1 SEHNR, CDR2 FQNEAQ (reference sequence). CDR3 length: 15 amino acids. V lost 1 base to trimming and J lost 7 bases; unmatched junction nucleotides: 5. In DNA form, the CDR3 reads TGTGCCAGCAGCTTAGGAGGGACAGGCGGTGAAAAACTGTTTTTT. Translating gives CASSLGGTGGEKLFF. Full variable domain (missing parts from reference TRBV7-9 and TRBJ1-4): DTGVSQNPRHKITKRGQNVTFRCDPISEHNRLYWYRQTLGQGPEFLTYFQNEAQLEKSRLLSDRFSAERPKGSFSTLEIQRTEQGDSAMYLCASSLGGTGGEKLFFGSGTQLSVL.